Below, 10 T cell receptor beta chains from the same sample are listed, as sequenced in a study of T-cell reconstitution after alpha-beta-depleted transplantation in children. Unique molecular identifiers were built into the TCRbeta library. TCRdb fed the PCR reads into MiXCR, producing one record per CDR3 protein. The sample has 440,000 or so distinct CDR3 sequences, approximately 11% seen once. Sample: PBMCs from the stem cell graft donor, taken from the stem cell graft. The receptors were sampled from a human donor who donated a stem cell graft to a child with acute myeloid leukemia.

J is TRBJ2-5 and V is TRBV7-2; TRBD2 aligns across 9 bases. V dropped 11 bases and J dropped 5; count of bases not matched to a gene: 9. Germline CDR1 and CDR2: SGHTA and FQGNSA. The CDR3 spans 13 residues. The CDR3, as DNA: TGTGCCTCGGAGCGGGGGGTCGGGGAGACCCAGTACTTC. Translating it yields CASERGVGETQYF.

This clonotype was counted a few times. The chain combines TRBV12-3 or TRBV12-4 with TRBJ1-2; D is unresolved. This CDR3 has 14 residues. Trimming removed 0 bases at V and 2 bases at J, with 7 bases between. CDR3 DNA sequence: TGTGCCAGCAGTTTAGCGGACCGAAACTATGGCTACACCTTC. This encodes CASSLADRNYGYTF.

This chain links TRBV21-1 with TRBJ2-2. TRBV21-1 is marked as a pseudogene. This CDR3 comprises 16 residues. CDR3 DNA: TGTGCCAGCAGCAAAAGGCTGGAACTCAACACCGGGGAGCTGTTTTTT. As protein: CASSKRLELNTGELFF.

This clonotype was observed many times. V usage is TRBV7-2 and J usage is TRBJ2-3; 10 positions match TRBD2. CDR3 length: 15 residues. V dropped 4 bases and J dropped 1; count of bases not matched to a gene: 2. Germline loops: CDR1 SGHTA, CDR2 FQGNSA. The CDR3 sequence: CASSSGLAGTDTQYF. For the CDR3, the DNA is TGTGCCAGCAGCTCCGGACTAGCGGGCACAGATACGCAGTATTTT.

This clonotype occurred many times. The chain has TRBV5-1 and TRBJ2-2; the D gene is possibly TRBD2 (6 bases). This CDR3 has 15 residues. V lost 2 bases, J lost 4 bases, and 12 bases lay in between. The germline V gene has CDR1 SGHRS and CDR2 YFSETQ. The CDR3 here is CASSFSRELTGELFF. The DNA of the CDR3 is TGCGCCAGCAGCTTCTCGCGGGAACTCACCGGGGAGCTGTTTTTT.

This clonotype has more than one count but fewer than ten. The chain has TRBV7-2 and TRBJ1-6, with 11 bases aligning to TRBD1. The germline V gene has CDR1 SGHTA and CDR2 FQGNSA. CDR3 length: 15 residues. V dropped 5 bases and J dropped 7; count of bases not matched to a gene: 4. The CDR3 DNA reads TGTGCCAGCAGCGGACAGGGGGCAAAGAATTCACCCCTCCACTTT. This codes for CASSGQGAKNSPLHF.

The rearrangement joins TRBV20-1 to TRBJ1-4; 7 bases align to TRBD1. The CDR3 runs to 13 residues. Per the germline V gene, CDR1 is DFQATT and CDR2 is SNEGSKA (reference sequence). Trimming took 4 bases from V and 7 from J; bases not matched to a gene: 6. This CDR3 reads CSAKQGNGEKLFF. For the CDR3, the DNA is TGCAGTGCTAAACAGGGGAATGGTGAAAAACTGTTTTTT.

The CDR3 nucleotides read TGTGCCAGCAGCCGAGGGACAGGGGGAGGGACTGAAGCTTTCTTT. Translating it yields CASSRGTGGGTEAFF. This chain uses TRBV3-1 with TRBJ1-1; the match to TRBD1 covers 11 bases. The V and J ends lost 4 bases and 5 bases, in that order; junction bases with no gene match: 6. Germline V lookup: CDR1 LGHDT, CDR2 YNNKEL (reference sequence). The CDR3 is 15 amino acids.

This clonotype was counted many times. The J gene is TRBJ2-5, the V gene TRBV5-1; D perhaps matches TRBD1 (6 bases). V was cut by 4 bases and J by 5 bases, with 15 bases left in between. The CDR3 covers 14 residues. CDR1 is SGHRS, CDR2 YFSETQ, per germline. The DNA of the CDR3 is TGCGCCAGCAGCCTGGGACACGCCGTGGAGACCCAGTACTTC. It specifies CASSLGHAVETQYF.

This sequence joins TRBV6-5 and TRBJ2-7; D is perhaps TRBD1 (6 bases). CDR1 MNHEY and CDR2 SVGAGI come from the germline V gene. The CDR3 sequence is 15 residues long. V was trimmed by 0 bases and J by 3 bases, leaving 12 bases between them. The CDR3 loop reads CASSYSGASHYEQYF. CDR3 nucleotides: TGTGCCAGCAGTTACTCGGGGGCTTCTCACTACGAGCAGTACTTC.